This TCR beta chain emerged from a study of response to subunit inactivated influenza vaccine (dated by TCRdb to 2016 to 2018). The study in broad terms: To follow how T cells responded to a trivalent subunit inactivated influenza vaccine, the researchers relied on deep quantitative profiling of the T cell receptor repertoire. The study at large found these results: The authors proposed that each seasonal influenza vaccination may bring in only a limited number of new T cells.

The CDR3 sequence holds 13 residues, the cysteine and phenylalanine included. Just the 39-base CDR3 DNA is kept, in frame starting at base 1. Sequences SEHNR (CDR1) and FQNEAQ (CDR2) are obtained from the germline V gene (reference sequence). V was cut back by 5 bases and J by 6 bases, leaving a gap of 13 bases between them. A note on this clonotype: The specificity of this receptor is unknown. Base quality data are lacking; no much larger clone is found one base away.

The library was generated by RT-PCR. Reads for this sample came from an Illumina HiSeq 2500. Clones were called with MiXCR by TCRdb after fastp trimmed the public reads at Q25, and only in-frame beta chains were retained. Each CDR3 protein appears once, grouped with its most common genes and DNA. This sample holds around 490,000 distinct CDR3 sequences; approximately 7.7% were observed only once. In total, the top ten clones hold roughly 13% of the sample. This receptor was taken from a man aged 45 to 70 who received an inactivated influenza vaccine. Donor details come from another sample of the same person, matched by shared clones. This specimen consisted of PBMCs from blood, obtained 23 months after vaccination. The rearranged segments are TRBV7-9 and TRBJ1-2, and the D gene may be TRBD1, 5 bases matching. The CDR3 is CASSKGAVDGYTF. The DNA sequence is TGTGCCAGCAGCAAAGGGGCGGTAGATGGCTACACCTTC. When the CDR3 is completed using the reference TRBV7-9 and TRBJ1-2 genes on either side, the full variable domain is DTGVSQNPRHKITKRGQNVTFRCDPISEHNRLYWYRQTLGQGPEFLTYFQNEAQLEKSRLLSDRFSAERPKGSFSTLEIQRTEQGDSAMYLCASSKGAVDGYTFGSGTRLTVV.